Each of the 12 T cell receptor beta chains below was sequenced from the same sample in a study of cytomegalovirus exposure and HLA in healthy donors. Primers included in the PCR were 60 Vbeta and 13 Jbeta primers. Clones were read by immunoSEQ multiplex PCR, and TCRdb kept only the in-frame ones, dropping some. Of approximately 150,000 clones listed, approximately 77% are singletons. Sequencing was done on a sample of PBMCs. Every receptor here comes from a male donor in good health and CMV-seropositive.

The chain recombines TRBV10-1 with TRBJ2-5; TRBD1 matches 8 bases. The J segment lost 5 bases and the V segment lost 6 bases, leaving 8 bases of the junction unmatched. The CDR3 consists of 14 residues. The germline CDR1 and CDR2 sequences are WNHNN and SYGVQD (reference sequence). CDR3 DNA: TGCGCCAGCAGCTCTCAGGGGGCTCGGGAGACCCAGTACTTC. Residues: CASSSQGARETQYF.

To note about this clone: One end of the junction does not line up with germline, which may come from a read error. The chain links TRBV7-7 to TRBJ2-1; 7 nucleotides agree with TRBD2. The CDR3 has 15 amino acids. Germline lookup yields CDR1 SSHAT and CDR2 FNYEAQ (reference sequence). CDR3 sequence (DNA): TGTGCTAGCAGCTTAGCGATCGAGCGGGGCAATGAGCAGTTCTTC. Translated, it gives CASSLAIERGNEQFF.

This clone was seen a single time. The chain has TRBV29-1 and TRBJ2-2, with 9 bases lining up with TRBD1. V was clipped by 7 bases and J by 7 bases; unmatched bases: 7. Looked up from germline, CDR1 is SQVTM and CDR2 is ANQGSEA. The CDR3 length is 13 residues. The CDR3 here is CSARTGDGGELFF. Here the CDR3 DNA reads TGCAGCGCCAGGACAGGGGACGGCGGGGAGCTGTTTTTT.

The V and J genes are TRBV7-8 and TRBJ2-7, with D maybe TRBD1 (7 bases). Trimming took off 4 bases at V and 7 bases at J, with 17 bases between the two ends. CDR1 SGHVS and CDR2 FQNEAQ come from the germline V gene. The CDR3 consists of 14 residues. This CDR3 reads CASSSPRGREEQYF. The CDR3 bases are TGTGCCAGCAGCTCCCCGAGGGGGCGGGAAGAGCAGTACTTC.

As DNA, the CDR3 is TGTGCCAGCAGTGACCGACAGGGGGCCTACGAGCAGTACTTC. It codes for CASSDRQGAYEQYF. The rearrangement uses TRBV28 and TRBJ2-7; 9 positions agree with TRBD1. Germline CDR1 and CDR2: MDHEN and SYDVKM. With 5 bases clipped from V and 2 bases from J, the junction kept 4 bases outside the gene matches. The CDR3 totals 14 residues.

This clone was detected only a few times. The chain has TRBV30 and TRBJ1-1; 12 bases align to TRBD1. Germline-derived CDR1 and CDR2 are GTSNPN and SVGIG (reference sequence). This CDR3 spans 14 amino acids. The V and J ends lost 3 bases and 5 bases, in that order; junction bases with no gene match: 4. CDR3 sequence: CAWSRDRGRTEAFF. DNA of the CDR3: TGTGCCTGGAGCAGGGACAGGGGGCGTACTGAAGCTTTCTTT.

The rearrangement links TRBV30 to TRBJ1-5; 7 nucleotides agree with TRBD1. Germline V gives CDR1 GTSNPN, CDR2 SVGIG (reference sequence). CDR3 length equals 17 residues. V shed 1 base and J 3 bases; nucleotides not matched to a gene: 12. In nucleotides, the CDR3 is TGTGCCTGGAGTGGGGGGACAGCTCGCTTAAACAATCAGCCCCAGCATTTT. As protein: CAWSGGTARLNNQPQHF. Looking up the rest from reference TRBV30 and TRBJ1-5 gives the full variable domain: SQTIHQWPATLVQPVGSPLSLECTVEGTSNPNLYWYRQAAGRGLQLLFYSVGIGQISSEVPQNLSASRPQDRQFILSSKKLLLSDSGFYLCAWSGGTARLNNQPQHFGDGTRLSIL.

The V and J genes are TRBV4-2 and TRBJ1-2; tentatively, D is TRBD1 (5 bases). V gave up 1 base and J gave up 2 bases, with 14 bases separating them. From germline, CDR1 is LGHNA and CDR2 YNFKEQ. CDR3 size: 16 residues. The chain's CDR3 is CASSQGGRQGNYGYTF. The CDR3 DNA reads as TGTGCCAGCAGCCAAGGGGGCCGGCAGGGAAACTATGGCTACACCTTC.

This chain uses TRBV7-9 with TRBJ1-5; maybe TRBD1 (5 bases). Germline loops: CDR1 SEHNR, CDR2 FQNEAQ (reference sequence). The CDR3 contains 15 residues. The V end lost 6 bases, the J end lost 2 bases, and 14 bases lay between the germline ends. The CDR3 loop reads CASSHGGGRNQPQHF. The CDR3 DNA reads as TGTGCCAGCAGTCATGGGGGGGGTCGCAATCAGCCCCAGCATTTT.

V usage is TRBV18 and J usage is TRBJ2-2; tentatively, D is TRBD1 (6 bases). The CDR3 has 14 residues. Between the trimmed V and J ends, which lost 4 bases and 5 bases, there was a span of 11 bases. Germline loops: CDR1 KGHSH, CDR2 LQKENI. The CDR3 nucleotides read TGTGCCAGCTCACGGCCCCAGGGGACCGGGGAGCTGTTTTTT. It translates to CASSRPQGTGELFF.

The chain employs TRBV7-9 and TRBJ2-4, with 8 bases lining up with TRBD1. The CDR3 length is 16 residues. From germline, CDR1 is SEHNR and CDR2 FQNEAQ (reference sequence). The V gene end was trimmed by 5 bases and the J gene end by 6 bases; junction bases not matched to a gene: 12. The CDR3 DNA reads TGTGCCAGCAGCGACTTCACGACAGGGGCGGGAAACATTCAGTACTTC. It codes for CASSDFTTGAGNIQYF.

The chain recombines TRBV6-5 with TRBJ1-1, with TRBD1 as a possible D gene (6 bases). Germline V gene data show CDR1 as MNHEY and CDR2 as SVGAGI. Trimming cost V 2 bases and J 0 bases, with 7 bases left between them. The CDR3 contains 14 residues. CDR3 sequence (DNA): TGTGCCAGCAGTTACACAGGGATGAACACTGAAGCTTTCTTT. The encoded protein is CASSYTGMNTEAFF.